Presented here are 25 T cell receptor beta chains from one specimen sequenced in a study of blood T cells in healthy people across ages. The second PCR ran about 7 to 12 cycles with a sample-barcoded 5' primer and J-beta primers. Each CDR3 protein is one row after TCRdb ran MiXCR on the 5' RACE reads. The repertoire holds 710,000 or so distinct CDR3 sequences, approximately 21% seen once, with 22% in the top ten. Sequenced: blood. Every receptor here comes from a man aged 70 or older in good health.

A few counts support this clonotype. The genes are TRBV3-1 and TRBJ2-5, with D uncertain. The DNA end lines up better with TRBJ2-7; the J call may be wrong. The CDR3 length is 13 residues. Germline V gives CDR1 LGHDT, CDR2 YNNKEL (reference sequence). The CDR3 DNA reads as TGTGCCAGCAGGCCGACCCTAGTCTACGAGCAGTACGTC. Protein: CASRPTLVYEQYV.

The V gene is TRBV12-3 or TRBV12-4, the J gene TRBJ1-4; 8 nucleotides align to TRBD1. J lost 0 bases, V lost 3 bases, and 3 bases had no gene match. The CDR3 length is 16 residues. CDR3 protein: CASSFTGGATNEKLFF. In nucleotides, the CDR3 is TGTGCCAGCAGTTTTACAGGGGGTGCAACTAATGAAAAACTGTTTTTT.

This clonotype was seen a few times. V gene TRBV12-3 or TRBV12-4 combines with J gene TRBJ2-7; TRBD2 agrees at 7 bases. Trimming removed 7 bases from V and 3 bases from J; junction bases left unmatched: 12. The CDR3 length is 15 residues. The CDR3 nucleotides read TGTGCCAGCACCCGGGGAGCGGGACGGTTCTACGAGCAGTACTTC. It translates to CASTRGAGRFYEQYF.

This clonotype was detected only a few times. This chain joins TRBV12-3 or TRBV12-4 and TRBJ2-4; D is tentatively TRBD1 or TRBD2 (5 bases each). The CDR3 loop spans 13 amino acids. Trimming took 5 bases from V and 6 from J, leaving 11 bases between them. This CDR3 reads CASSRDLRNIQYF. DNA for the CDR3: TGTGCCAGCAGTCGGGACCTCCGAAACATTCAGTACTTC.

In this sample, this clonotype turned up a few times. This chain uses TRBV4-3 with TRBJ1-2; possible D gene TRBD1, 6 bases. This CDR3 is built from 16 residues. V was trimmed by 0 bases and J by 2 bases, leaving 13 bases between them. CDR1 is LGHNA and CDR2 is YSLEER in the germline V gene. CDR3 in amino acids: CASSQDRGAINYGYTF. The CDR3 DNA sequence: TGCGCCAGCAGCCAAGATCGGGGGGCCATAAACTATGGCTACACCTTC.

In DNA, the CDR3 is TGTGCCAGCAGTTTAAGCCAGGTTCAAGAGACCCAGTACTTC. Protein sequence: CASSLSQVQETQYF. This chain links TRBV12-3 or TRBV12-4 with TRBJ2-5, with D uncertain. V was cut by 2 bases and J by 2 bases, with 9 bases left in between. CDR3 length: 14 residues.

This clonotype occurred a few times. In DNA form, the CDR3 reads TGTGCCAGCAGTCCGACAACGCCCACAGGGGGCAGCAACACTGAAGCTTTCTTT. Translation: CASSPTTPTGGSNTEAFF. The V and J genes are TRBV12-3 or TRBV12-4 and TRBJ1-1; 9 bases map to TRBD1. This CDR3 has 18 amino acids. The junction had 15 bases not matched to a gene; V was cut back by 5 bases and J by 2 bases.

This clonotype was seen many times. This chain connects TRBV2 to TRBJ2-1; TRBD1 agrees at 8 bases. This CDR3 region has 15 residues. The trim removed 6 bases at V and 9 bases at J, leaving 13 bases unmatched. Germline V CDR1 and CDR2: SNHLY, FYNNEI. In DNA form, the CDR3 reads TGTGCCAGCAGCGCACAGGGGGAAGGGGATGGTGAGCAGTTCTTC. Protein sequence: CASSAQGEGDGEQFF.

The rearrangement joins TRBV21-1 to TRBJ2-7; the table's D call, TRBD1, has no DNA check behind it. TRBV21-1 is classified as a pseudogene. The CDR3 totals 15 residues. CDR3 sequence: CASSSGGRVGDEQYV. Here the CDR3 DNA reads TGTGCCAGCAGCTCCGGGGGCAGGGTTGGGGACGAGCAGTACGTC.

This clonotype came up a few times. This chain uses TRBV6-2 or TRBV6-3 with TRBJ2-7, with 7 bases identical to TRBD2. The CDR3 consists of 15 residues. CDR1 MNHEY and CDR2 SVGEGT come from the germline V gene. Losses at the gene ends were 5 bases for V and 1 base for J; bases not matched to a gene: 8. CDR3 DNA: TGTGCCAGCAGTCGTCGACTAGCTCCTTCCTACGAGCAGTACGTC. This codes for CASSRRLAPSYEQYV.

V usage is TRBV6-5 and J usage is TRBJ2-7; D may correspond to TRBD1 or TRBD2 (6 bases each). This CDR3 has 15 amino acids. Germline-derived CDR1 and CDR2 are MNHEY and SVGAGI. V lost 6 bases and J lost 2, with 17 bases in between. In DNA, the CDR3 is TGTGCCAGCAGACAGAGCAGGGGAGGTACCTACGAGCAGTACTTC. Its protein product is CASRQSRGGTYEQYF.

J is TRBJ2-5 and V is TRBV7-9; D unclear. Trimming removed 3 bases from V and 2 bases from J, with 7 bases in between. This CDR3 region has 13 residues. Germline CDR1 SEHNR, CDR2 FQNEAQ (reference sequence). CDR3 amino acids: CASSFWVQETQYF. CDR3 DNA sequence: TGTGCCAGCAGCTTCTGGGTTCAAGAGACCCAGTACTTC.

The V gene is TRBV12-3 or TRBV12-4, the J gene TRBJ2-5; no clear D gene. With the DNA end fitting TRBJ2-1 better, the J assignment may be wrong. There are 12 residues in the CDR3. In DNA, the CDR3 is TGTGCCAGCAGTTTAAAGGCAGTCGAGCAGTTCTTC. Encoded protein: CASSLKAVEQFF.

This clonotype was seen a handful of times. V gene TRBV12-3 or TRBV12-4 combines with J gene TRBJ2-4, with TRBD1 matching over 10 bases. With 3 bases clipped from V and 7 bases from J, the junction kept 6 bases outside the gene matches. The CDR3 runs to 15 residues. The CDR3 region has the DNA TGTGCCAGCAGTTTCATTGGGGACAGGGGTAACATTCAGTACTTC. This encodes CASSFIGDRGNIQYF.

This chain connects TRBV7-2 to TRBJ2-2; 7 bases are a match to TRBD2. This CDR3 contains 13 residues. CDR1 SGHTA and CDR2 FQGNSA come from the germline V gene. V shed 10 bases, J shed 8 bases, and the junction held 10 bases outside the gene matches. The CDR3: CATWGGVGGELFF. In nucleotides, the CDR3 is TGTGCCACCTGGGGGGGGGTCGGTGGGGAGCTGTTTTTT.

This clonotype came up a few times. The V call is TRBV28, the J call TRBJ2-6, with D perhaps matching TRBD2 (5 bases). The CDR3 loop spans 17 amino acids. Trimming removed 6 bases from V and 0 bases from J, with 15 bases in between. Germline values: CDR1 MDHEN, CDR2 SYDVKM. The chain's CDR3 is CASRNGVNLSGANVLTF. DNA of the CDR3: TGTGCCAGCAGAAACGGGGTGAACCTCTCTGGGGCCAACGTCCTGACTTTC.

This clonotype has more than one count but fewer than ten. The chain is built from TRBV20-1 and TRBJ2-5, with D possibly being TRBD2 (5 bases). V shed 5 bases and J shed 2 bases, with 9 bases lying between them. CDR1 and CDR2 from the germline V gene are DFQATT and SNEGSKA (reference sequence). The CDR3 spans 12 residues. CDR3 residues: CSAPGSQETQYF. The CDR3 coding sequence is TGCAGTGCTCCGGGATCACAAGAGACCCAGTACTTC.

A few counts support this clonotype. The chain links TRBV28 to TRBJ1-2; D gene unclear. The CDR3 has 13 residues. V dropped 2 bases and J dropped 3 bases, with 7 bases sitting between them. The germline CDR1 and CDR2 sequences are MDHEN and SYDVKM. CDR3: CASSLGTHYGYTF. CDR3 DNA sequence: TGTGCCAGCAGTTTAGGCACACACTATGGCTACACCTTC.

The CDR3 nucleotides are TGCGCCAGCAGCTCCCGACAGGGAAGTTCCCCGAGCCAGAGCAATGAGCAGTTCTTC. This sequence encodes CASSSRQGSSPSQSNEQFF. The chain combines TRBV5-1 with TRBJ2-1, with 7 bases aligning to TRBD1. Germline trimming cut 3 bases from V and 6 bases from J; bases unmatched to any gene: 21. The length of the CDR3 is 19 residues. Germline-derived CDR1 and CDR2 are SGHRS and YFSETQ.

At least ten counts were recorded for this clonotype. The rearrangement joins TRBV9 to TRBJ2-1; D may be TRBD1 (6 bases). The germline CDR1 and CDR2 sequences are SGDLS and YYNGEE. The CDR3 is 15 residues long. V was clipped by 5 bases and J by 0 bases, with 12 bases between them. As DNA, the CDR3 is TGTGCCAGCAGTGTCCGGGACATCTCCTACAATGAGCAGTTCTTC. Protein: CASSVRDISYNEQFF.

The chain uses TRBV6-1 and TRBJ2-5; 10 nucleotides match TRBD1. Germline V CDR1 and CDR2: MNHNS, SASEGT. The CDR3 contains 18 residues. The V and J ends lost 2 bases and 2 bases, in that order; junction bases with no gene match: 11. CDR3 in DNA: TGTGCCAGCAGTGAAAGGACAGGGGGACACTATCCGCAAGAGACCCAGTACTTC. It codes for CASSERTGGHYPQETQYF.

On this clonotype itself: An end of the junction differs from the germline gene, which may be a read error. The rearrangement joins TRBV20-1 to TRBJ1-2; the match to TRBD1 covers 9 bases. Germline lookup yields CDR1 DFQATT and CDR2 SNEGSKA (reference sequence). The CDR3 is made up of 14 amino acids. The CDR3 is CSARDRDRVAGCTF. CDR3 DNA sequence: TGCAGTGCTAGAGATAGGGACAGGGTCGCTGGCTGCACCTTC.

The chain couples TRBV5-5 to TRBJ1-1; D is possibly TRBD1 (5 bases). The CDR3 is made up of 13 amino acids. V was pared by 1 base and J by 7 bases, with 11 bases between. The germline gives CDR1 SGHKS, CDR2 YYEKEE (reference sequence). CDR3 amino acids: CASSLITGSEAFF. The CDR3 nucleotides are TGTGCCAGCAGCTTGATCACAGGCAGTGAAGCTTTCTTT.

The V call is TRBV5-1, the J call TRBJ2-7; D gene ambiguous. This CDR3 is 14 amino acids long. V was cut by 0 bases and J by 2 bases, with 9 bases left in between. CDR1 and CDR2 from the germline V gene are SGHRS and YFSETQ. The CDR3: CASSLEAGTYEQYF. The DNA of the CDR3 is TGCGCCAGCAGCTTGGAGGCCGGTACCTACGAGCAGTACTTC.

This clonotype has more than one count but fewer than ten. The chain recombines TRBV20-1 with TRBJ1-1; D perhaps matches TRBD1 (6 bases). The ends were cut back, 6 bases at V and 3 bases at J, with 17 bases in the middle. The CDR3 spans 14 residues. Germline loops: CDR1 DFQATT, CDR2 SNEGSKA (reference sequence). The DNA of the CDR3 is TGCAGTGCCCAAGGGGGGGTAGGGGACACTGAAGCTTTCTTT. Its protein is CSAQGGVGDTEAFF.